Reported below is one T cell receptor (beta chain). The antigen it binds to is not known. Per-nucleotide qualities are absent, and no much larger clonotype sits a single base away. This entry comes from a study of identical twins listed by TCRdb under 2016. Describing the broader study: The study deep-sequenced TCR alpha and beta repertoires from monozygotic twins, unrelated adults of various ages and cord blood to test whether fetal clonotypes persist. To rule out contamination, the twin experiments were replicated at different times with different library preparation protocols. Summary of the overall study and its limitations: Invariant T cells such as MAIT and iNKT could partly confound zero-insertion analyses, although diverse VJ usage argued against such confounding for most clonotypes. Out-of-frame TCR alpha sequences shared between twins showed an excess of low generation-probability sequences compared with coincidental sharing between unrelated individuals. Because the same donors could not be followed over many years, the conclusions depended on cross-sectional statistical analysis. Excess twin sharing in beta out-of-frame sequences was weaker because fewer shared sequences lowered the signal-to-noise ratio. Abundant cord blood beta clonotypes carried fewer insertions; young adult naive repertoires showed a weaker similar trend, while memory repertoires showed none. In monozygotic twins, out-of-frame TCR alpha sharing was systematically underestimated by recombination models, although the models agreed with sharing between unrelated individuals.

There are 11 amino acids in the CDR3, from cysteine to phenylalanine inclusive. Here the CDR3 DNA is all that survives: 33 bases in frame from base 1. Germline trimming amounts to 6 bases on V and 7 bases on J, with 5 as the count of junction bases outside the gene matches. The germline V gene (reference sequence) provides CDR1 DFQATT and CDR2 SNEGSKA. Every donor in the study was a healthy Caucasian. The twin cohort consisted of three pairs of female monozygotic twins, all aged roughly 18 to 29 years. CD4+ and CD8+ T cell populations were isolated with positive isolation kits from Invitrogen. Library preparation employed 5' RACE. The instrument was an Illumina HiSeq 2000. A universal primer binding site was introduced by template switching, and a unique molecular identifier was present in the final cDNA, enabling accurate counting of TCR cDNA molecules. Specific primers in the conserved constant-segment region were used to synthesize first-strand cDNA for TCR alpha and beta chains. To control for contamination, each cDNA library was double barcoded with a SMART-Mk sample barcode plus Illumina barcodes. TruSeq adapter sequences and Illumina sample barcodes were added in two successive PCR steps. The TCR alpha and beta cDNA libraries were sequenced on the Illumina HiSeq platform using custom primers. The study's own analysis went as follows. MiGEC was used to process raw reads and extract unique molecular identifiers, and MiXCR was used to find CDR3 positions. For each individual, recombination models were inferred using an EM algorithm with the repgenHMM and IGoR tools. The tcR package in R was used for shared clonotype analysis, with sharing normalized by the product of cloneset sizes. To study raw recombination without the effects of thymic and clonal selection, out-of-frame nonproductive sequences were analyzed. In TCRdb, the public reads were trimmed at Q25 with fastp and aligned with MiXCR, with productive beta chains retained. Each entry is one CDR3 protein sequence, shown with its most common DNA and genes. The V and J calls and clone size come from TCRdb's table, not from the authors' own analysis. The sample has 450,000 or so distinct CDR3 sequences on record, 14% of them singletons. The ten largest clonotypes hold roughly 0.56% of the sample.

These sequences were also reported in another study, on yellow fever vaccine responses in identical twins. The second paper further reports: According to the authors, the vaccine-induced T cell response in identical twins seemed to be partly convergent and partly specific to each individual. The study precisely tracked vaccine-responding T cell clones in identical twins.

The chain is assembled from TRBV20-1 and TRBJ2-5; 7 of the junction bases match TRBD2. The sequenced sample was CD4+ T cells sorted from blood. This clonotype was sampled from a woman between 18 and 30 years old in good health. The CDR3 protein sequence reads: CSAAGTGTQYF. The nucleotide sequence reads TGCAGTGCAGCGGGGACGGGGACCCAGTACTTC.